This TCR beta chain was found in a study of blood T cell repertoires in COVID-19. In the study overall: The samples span acute and convalescent COVID-19 from the United States, Italy and Spain. From T cells, B-cell-depleted T cells, or PBMCs came the material, which was cDNA or gDNA.

Per the original data handling: Estimation of nucleated cell counts was performed using reference gene primer amplification. The repertoire was sequenced with immunoSEQ multiplex PCR; TCRdb's copy has only in-frame clones and lacks some. D and trimming were read from the DNA, whereas the V and J calls and clone size are those reported in that table. Found here are 190,000 or so clones, 85% to 90% of them singletons; the top ten hold about 2.5%. Sequenced sample: peripheral blood. This clonotype was sampled from a man in his forties or fifties with active or convalescent COVID-19.

The CDR3 nucleotides are TGCGCCAGCAGCCAAGACCAGGGTGGGTGGAAGGCCCAGTACTTC. It codes for CASSQDQGGWKAQYF. The genes are TRBV4-3 and TRBJ2-5; maybe TRBD1 (5 bases). This CDR3 is 15 amino acids long. Trimming removed 0 bases from V and 9 bases from J, with 17 bases in between. CDR1 is LGHNA and CDR2 is YSLEER in the germline V gene.